Following are 7 T cell receptor beta chains from one sample sequenced in a study of T cells after yellow fever vaccination. TCRdb recomputed calls from the 5' RACE reads with MiXCR, one row per CDR3 protein. The table includes under 550,000 distinct CDR3 sequences, 20% to 25% detected once. This specimen consisted of PBMCs, obtained 20 to 25 days after the first yellow fever vaccination. The receptors originated from a man between 18 and 29 years old who received the YFV17D yellow fever vaccine.

This chain joins TRBV2 and TRBJ2-2; 9 positions agree with TRBD1. The ends lost 6 bases at V and 5 bases at J; junction bases unmatched: 4. Germline values: CDR1 SNHLY, CDR2 FYNNEI. The CDR3 runs 14 residues. The CDR3 spells CASRGQGRTGELFF. Here the CDR3 DNA reads TGTGCCAGCAGGGGACAGGGAAGAACCGGGGAGCTGTTTTTT.

This chain uses TRBV12-3 or TRBV12-4 with TRBJ2-3; D call uncertain. CDR3 length equals 15 residues. Trimming left V 6 bases short and J 0 bases short, with 13 bases between. The CDR3 loop reads CASSPPTLSTDTQYF. CDR3 DNA sequence: TGTGCCAGCAGCCCCCCCACTCTGAGCACAGATACGCAGTATTTT.

The chain combines TRBV13 with TRBJ1-1; D is perhaps TRBD1 (5 bases). V was shortened by 2 bases and J by 6 bases, with 16 bases between the two germline ends. This CDR3 contains 15 residues. Germline loops: CDR1 PRHDT, CDR2 FYEKMQ (reference sequence). The CDR3 region is CASSLPGGGFSEAFF. The CDR3 nucleotides are TGTGCCAGCAGCTTACCCGGGGGGGGATTCTCTGAAGCTTTCTTT.

This clonotype was seen a handful of times. The J gene is TRBJ1-2, the V gene TRBV12-3 or TRBV12-4; D gene unclear. The CDR3 is 12 residues long. The ends were cut back, 4 bases at V and 6 bases at J, with 9 bases in the middle. The CDR3 reads CASSSKGDGYTF. CDR3 coding DNA: TGTGCCAGCAGTTCTAAGGGTGATGGCTACACCTTC.

In its sample, this clonotype was seen once. This chain connects TRBV19 to TRBJ1-5, with D possibly TRBD1 on 5 matching bases. The ends were cut back, 10 bases at V and 0 bases at J, with 19 bases in the middle. The CDR3 covers 16 residues. From germline, CDR1 is LNHDA and CDR2 SQIVND (reference sequence). The CDR3 bases are TGTGCCACACACCGGGGGTATCTGAATAGCAATCAGCCCCAGCATTTT. Translation gives CATHRGYLNSNQPQHF.

The CDR3 sequence: CASSQFAGTNTNYGYTF. The CDR3, as DNA: TGCGCCAGCAGCCAGTTCGCCGGGACAAATACTAACTATGGCTACACCTTC. The J gene is TRBJ1-2, the V gene TRBV4-1, with a weak D call TRBD1 (6 bases). The germline gives CDR1 MGHRA, CDR2 YSYEKL. This CDR3 comprises 17 residues. V gave up 3 bases and J gave up 0 bases, with 17 bases separating them.

The chain employs TRBV7-9 and TRBJ1-4; no clear D. Per the germline V gene, CDR1 is SEHNR and CDR2 is FQNEAQ (reference sequence). The V end was cut by 2 bases, the J end by 6 bases, with 7 bases between. The CDR3 runs to 13 residues. The chain's CDR3 is CASSLLVDEKLFF. The CDR3 region has the DNA TGTGCCAGCAGCTTATTAGTGGATGAAAAACTGTTTTTT.